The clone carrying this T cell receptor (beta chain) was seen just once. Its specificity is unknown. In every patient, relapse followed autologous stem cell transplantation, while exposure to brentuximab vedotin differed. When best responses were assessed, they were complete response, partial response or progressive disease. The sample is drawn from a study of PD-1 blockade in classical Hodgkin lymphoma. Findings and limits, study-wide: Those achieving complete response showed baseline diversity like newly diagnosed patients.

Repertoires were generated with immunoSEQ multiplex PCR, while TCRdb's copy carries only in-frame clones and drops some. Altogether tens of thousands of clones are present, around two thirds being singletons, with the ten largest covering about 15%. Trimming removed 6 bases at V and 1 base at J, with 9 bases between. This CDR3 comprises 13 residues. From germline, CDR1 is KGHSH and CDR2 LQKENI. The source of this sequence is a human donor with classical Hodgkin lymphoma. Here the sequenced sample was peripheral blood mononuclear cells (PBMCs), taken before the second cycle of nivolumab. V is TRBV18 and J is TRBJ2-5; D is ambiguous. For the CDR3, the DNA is TGTGCCAGCTCTAGTTCTATCCAAGAGACCCAGTACTTC. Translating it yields CASSSSIQETQYF.